This note documents a single T cell receptor (beta chain) sequence. Antigen unknown. The DNA is omitted, as the CDR3 cannot be located on it reliably, and the CDR3 follows TCRdb's listing. The method was immunoSEQ multiplex PCR; TCRdb's version includes in-frame clones alone and lacks a portion of them. The sample consists of some 150,000 clones, around 92% of them appearing once. The CDR3 length equals 14 residues, ends included. CDR1 and CDR2 (germline): MDHEN, SYDVKM. The sample is drawn from a study of T cell responses to AZD1222 COVID-19 vaccine. Study findings and constraints: Repertoires were sampled only after the peak T cell response.

The sequencing used peripheral blood, collected 28 days after the second AZD1222 dose. The sequence came from an adult who received the AZD1222 COVID-19 vaccine. J is TRBJ2-1 and V is TRBV28. The CDR3 protein is CASSFGAGVNEQFF.